This T cell receptor beta chain is drawn from a study of neoadjuvant anti-PD-1 for oral cavity cancer. Study in general: Non-progressing patients received a fourth nivolumab dose near day 43, then surgery on days 50-56.

Worth noting for this clone: Its antigen is unknown.

Study-wide results and limits: Pretreatment Treg/Th17 ratio correlated inversely with post-treatment tumor clonality.

The CDR3 extends over 13 amino acids. Germline-derived CDR1 and CDR2 are MGHDK and SYGVNS. The V end lost 3 bases, the J end lost 2 bases, and 7 bases lay between the germline ends. The time point here: after neoadjuvant nivolumab, at surgical resection. Patients had HPV-negative, locally advanced oral cavity squamous cell carcinoma. TCRdb's table, derived via immunoSEQ multiplex PCR, lists solely in-frame clones and lacks some. The sample includes over 11,000 clones, roughly 69% of them seen just once. Material: PBMCs, obtained after nivolumab (anti-PD-1) treatment. The chain uses TRBV25-1 and TRBJ1-2; no clear D gene. The source of this sequence is a person aged 40-85 years with oral cavity squamous cell carcinoma. The CDR3 reads CASSEGFNYGYTF. The CDR3 DNA sequence: TGTGCCAGCAGTGAGGGATTCAACTATGGCTACACCTTC.